What follows are 5 T cell receptor beta chains derived from one specimen sequenced in a study of glioma-infiltrating T cells after dendritic cell vaccination. Sequenced by immunoSEQ multiplex PCR; TCRdb stores in-frame clones only, minus some. The sample includes tens of thousands of clones, approximately 91% of them seen just once. This sample comprised blood, obtained before dendritic cell vaccination. The source of these receptors is a human donor with glioblastoma.

The V gene is TRBV2, the J gene TRBJ2-2; possible D gene TRBD2, 5 bases. CDR1 SNHLY and CDR2 FYNNEI come from the germline V gene. Trimming left V 6 bases short and J 4 bases short, with 9 bases between. The CDR3 contains 13 residues. CDR3 nucleotides: TGTGCCAGCAGCACACGGGGCACCGGGGAGCTGTTTTTT. Translating gives CASSTRGTGELFF.

The gene calls are TRBV15 and TRBJ1-3; D call uncertain. Trimming shortened V by 1 base and J by 2 bases, and 12 bases separated the two germline ends. The CDR3 runs to 16 residues. Germline assignment: CDR1 LNHNV and CDR2 YYDKDF (reference sequence). The CDR3 nucleotides are TGTGCCACCAGCAGAGGGGTTCCCGGGGCTGGAAACACCATATATTTT. It encodes CATSRGVPGAGNTIYF.

The J gene is TRBJ1-2, the V gene TRBV27, with D uncertain. The CDR3 sequence is 11 residues long. Germline CDR1 is MNHEY and CDR2 is SMNVEV (reference sequence). Trimming left V 5 bases short and J 5 bases short, with 6 bases between. The CDR3 loop is CASSPGYGYTF. The CDR3 DNA reads TGTGCCAGCAGTCCGGGTTATGGCTACACCTTC.

The V and J genes are TRBV4-1 and TRBJ2-1, with D tentatively TRBD2 (6 bases). Germline assignment: CDR1 MGHRA and CDR2 YSYEKL. The CDR3 covers 17 residues. V lost 0 bases, J lost 7 bases, and 19 bases lay in between. The chain's CDR3 is CASSQDWPSENENEQFF. The DNA of the CDR3 is TGCGCCAGCAGCCAAGATTGGCCTAGCGAGAATGAAAATGAGCAGTTCTTC.

This clone has just one count. This chain links TRBV12-2 with TRBJ2-1; no check of the table's D call, TRBD2, against the DNA was made. TRBV12-2 is a known pseudogene. This CDR3 is 14 amino acids long. The CDR3 spells CASRLGTKYNEQFF. CDR3 nucleotides: TGTGCAAGTCGCTTAGGTACTAAGTACAATGAGCAGTTCTTC.